This T cell receptor (beta chain) was obtained from a study of cytomegalovirus exposure and HLA in healthy donors. Both 60 Vbeta primers and 13 Jbeta primers went into the PCR. Here immunoSEQ multiplex PCR was the method, and the copy in TCRdb shows in-frame clones only, minus some. The sample yields over 150,000 clones, 60% to 85% seen once. V was pared by 3 bases and J by 2 bases, with 11 bases between. The CDR3 length is 14 residues. Germline CDR1 MNHEY, CDR2 SMNVEV (reference sequence). The clonotype was recovered from a male donor in good health and CMV-seropositive. V and J are TRBV27 and TRBJ2-7; possibly TRBD2 for D (6 bases). The specimen sequenced was PBMCs. The CDR3 DNA follows: TGTGCCAGCAGTTTGGGGCGGGGAACCTACGAGCAGTACTTC. It encodes CASSLGRGTYEQYF.